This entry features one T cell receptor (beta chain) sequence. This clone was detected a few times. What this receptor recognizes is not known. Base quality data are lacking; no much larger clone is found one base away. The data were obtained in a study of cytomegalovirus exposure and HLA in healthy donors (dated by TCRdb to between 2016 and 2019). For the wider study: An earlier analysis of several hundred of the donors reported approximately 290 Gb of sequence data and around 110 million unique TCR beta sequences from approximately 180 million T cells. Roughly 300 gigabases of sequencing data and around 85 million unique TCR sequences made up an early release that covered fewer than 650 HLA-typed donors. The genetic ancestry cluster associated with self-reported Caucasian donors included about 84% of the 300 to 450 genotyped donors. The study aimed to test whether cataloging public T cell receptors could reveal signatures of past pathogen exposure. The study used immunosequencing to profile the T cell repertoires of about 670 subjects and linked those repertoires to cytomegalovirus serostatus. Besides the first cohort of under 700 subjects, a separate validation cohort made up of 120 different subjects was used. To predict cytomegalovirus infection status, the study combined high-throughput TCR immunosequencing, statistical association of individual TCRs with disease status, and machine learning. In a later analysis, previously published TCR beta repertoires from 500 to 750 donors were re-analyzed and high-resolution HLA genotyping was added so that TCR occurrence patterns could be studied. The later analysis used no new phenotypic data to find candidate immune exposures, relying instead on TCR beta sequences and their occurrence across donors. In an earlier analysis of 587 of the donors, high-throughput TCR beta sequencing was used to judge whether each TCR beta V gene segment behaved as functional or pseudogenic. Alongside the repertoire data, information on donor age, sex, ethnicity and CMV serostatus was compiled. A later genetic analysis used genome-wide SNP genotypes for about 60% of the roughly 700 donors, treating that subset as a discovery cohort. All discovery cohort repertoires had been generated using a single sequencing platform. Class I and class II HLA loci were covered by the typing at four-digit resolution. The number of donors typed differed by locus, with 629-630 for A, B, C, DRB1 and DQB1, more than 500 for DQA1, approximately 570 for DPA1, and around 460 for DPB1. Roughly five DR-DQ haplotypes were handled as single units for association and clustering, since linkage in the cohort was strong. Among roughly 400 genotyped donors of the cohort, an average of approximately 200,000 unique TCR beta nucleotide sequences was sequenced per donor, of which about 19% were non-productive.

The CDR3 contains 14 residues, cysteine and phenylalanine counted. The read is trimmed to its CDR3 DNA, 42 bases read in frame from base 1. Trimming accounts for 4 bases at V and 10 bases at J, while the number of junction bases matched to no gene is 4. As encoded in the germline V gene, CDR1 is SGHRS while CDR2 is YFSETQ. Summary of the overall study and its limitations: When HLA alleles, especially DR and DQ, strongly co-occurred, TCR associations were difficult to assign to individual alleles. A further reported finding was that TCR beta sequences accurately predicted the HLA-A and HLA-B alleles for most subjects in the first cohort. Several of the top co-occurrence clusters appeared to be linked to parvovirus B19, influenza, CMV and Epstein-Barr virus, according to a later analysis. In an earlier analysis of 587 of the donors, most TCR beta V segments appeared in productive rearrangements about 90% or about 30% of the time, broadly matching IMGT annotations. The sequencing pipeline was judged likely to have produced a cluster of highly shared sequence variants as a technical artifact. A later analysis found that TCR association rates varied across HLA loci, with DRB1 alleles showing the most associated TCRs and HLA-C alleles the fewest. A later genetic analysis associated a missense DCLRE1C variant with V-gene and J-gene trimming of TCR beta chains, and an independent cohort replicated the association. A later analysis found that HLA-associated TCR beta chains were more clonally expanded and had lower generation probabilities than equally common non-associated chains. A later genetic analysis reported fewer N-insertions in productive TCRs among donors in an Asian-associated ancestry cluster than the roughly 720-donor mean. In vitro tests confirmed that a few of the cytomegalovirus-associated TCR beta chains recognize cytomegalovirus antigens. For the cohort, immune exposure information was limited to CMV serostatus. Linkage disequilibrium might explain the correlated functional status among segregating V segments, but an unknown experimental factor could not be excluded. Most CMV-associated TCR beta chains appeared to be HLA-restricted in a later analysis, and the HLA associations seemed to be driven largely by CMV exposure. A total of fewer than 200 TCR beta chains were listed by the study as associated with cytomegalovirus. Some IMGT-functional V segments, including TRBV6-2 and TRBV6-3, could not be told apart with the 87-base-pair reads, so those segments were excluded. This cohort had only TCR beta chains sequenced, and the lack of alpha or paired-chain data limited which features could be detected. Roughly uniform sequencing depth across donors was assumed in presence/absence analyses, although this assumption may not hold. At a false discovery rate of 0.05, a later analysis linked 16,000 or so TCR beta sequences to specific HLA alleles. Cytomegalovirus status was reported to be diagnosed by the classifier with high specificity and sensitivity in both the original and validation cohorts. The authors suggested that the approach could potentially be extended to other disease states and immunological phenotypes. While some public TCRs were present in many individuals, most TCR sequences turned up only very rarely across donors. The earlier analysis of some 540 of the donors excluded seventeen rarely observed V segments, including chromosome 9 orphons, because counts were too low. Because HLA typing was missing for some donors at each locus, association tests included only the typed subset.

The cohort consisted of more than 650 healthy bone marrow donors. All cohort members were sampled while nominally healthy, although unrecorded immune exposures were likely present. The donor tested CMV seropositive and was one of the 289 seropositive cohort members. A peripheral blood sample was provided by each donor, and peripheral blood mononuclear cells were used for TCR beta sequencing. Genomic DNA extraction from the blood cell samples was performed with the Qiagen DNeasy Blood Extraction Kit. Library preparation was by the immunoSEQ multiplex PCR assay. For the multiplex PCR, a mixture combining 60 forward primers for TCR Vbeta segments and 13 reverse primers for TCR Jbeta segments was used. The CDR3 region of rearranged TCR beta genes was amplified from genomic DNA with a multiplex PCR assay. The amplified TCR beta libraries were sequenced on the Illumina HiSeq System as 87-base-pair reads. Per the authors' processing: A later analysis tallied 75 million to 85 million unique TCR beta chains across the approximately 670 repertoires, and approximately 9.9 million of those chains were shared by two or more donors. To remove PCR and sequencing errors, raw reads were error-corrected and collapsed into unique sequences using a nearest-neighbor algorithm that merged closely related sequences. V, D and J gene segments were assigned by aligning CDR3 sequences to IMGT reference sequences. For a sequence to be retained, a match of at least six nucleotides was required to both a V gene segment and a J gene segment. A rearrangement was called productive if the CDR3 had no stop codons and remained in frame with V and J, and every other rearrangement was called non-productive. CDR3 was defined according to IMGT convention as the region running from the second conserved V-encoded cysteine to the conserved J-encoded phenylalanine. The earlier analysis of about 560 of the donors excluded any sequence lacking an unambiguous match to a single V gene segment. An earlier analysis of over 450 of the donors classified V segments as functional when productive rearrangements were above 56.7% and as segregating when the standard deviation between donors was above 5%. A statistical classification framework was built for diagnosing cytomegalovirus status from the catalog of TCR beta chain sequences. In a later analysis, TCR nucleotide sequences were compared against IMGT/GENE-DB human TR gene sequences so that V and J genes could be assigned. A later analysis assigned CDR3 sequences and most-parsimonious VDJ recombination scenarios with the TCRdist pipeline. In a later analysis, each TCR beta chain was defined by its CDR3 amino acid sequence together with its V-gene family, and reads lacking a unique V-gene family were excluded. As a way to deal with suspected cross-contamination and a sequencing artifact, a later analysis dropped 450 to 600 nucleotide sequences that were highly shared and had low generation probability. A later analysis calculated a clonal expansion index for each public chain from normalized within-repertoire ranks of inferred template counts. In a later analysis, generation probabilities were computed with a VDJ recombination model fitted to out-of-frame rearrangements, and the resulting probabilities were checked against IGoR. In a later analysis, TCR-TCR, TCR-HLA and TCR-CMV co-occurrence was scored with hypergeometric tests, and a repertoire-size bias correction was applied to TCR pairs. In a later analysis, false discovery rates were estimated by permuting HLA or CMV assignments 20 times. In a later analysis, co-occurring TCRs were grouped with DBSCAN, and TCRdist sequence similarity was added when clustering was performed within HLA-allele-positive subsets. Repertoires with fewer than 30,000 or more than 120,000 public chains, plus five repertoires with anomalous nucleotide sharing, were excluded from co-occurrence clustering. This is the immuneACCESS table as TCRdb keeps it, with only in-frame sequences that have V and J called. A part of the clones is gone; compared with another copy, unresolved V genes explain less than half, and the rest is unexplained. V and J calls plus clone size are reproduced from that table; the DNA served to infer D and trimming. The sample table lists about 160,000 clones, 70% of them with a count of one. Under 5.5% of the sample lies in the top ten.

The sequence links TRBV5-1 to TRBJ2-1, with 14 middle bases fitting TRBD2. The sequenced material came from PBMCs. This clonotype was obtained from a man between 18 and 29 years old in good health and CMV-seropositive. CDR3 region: CASSPGTSGGEQFF. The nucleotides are TGCGCCAGCAGCCCCGGGACTAGCGGGGGCGAGCAGTTCTTC.